A selection of T cell receptor beta chains follows, all from one sample in a study of T cell responses to AZD1222 COVID-19 vaccine. Assay: immunoSEQ multiplex PCR; the TCRdb copy retains only in-frame clones and omits some. Of around 80,000 clones in the sample, about 84% were seen once. Sequencing was performed on peripheral blood, taken on day 0 of AZD1222 vaccination. The receptors here all came from an adult in good health. Each CDR3 is given with its conserved first and last residue. A D gene is named only where the DNA matches it firmly. Some rows mark clone size as missing; the rest say once, few, many or name a class of expanded clone.

D gene: NA; J gene: TRBJ2-3; clone size: NA; V gene: TRBV24-1; CDR3 protein: CATSDFSRAGTDTQYF; CDR3 DNA: TGTGCCACCAGTGATTTCTCGCGGGCAGGCACAGATACGCAGTATTTT
D gene: TRBD1; J gene: TRBJ1-5; clone size: NA; V gene: TRBV7-9; CDR3 protein: CASSLRGGENQPQHF; CDR3 DNA: TGTGCCAGCAGCTTAAGAGGGGGCGAAAATCAGCCCCAGCATTTT
D gene: TRBD2; J gene: TRBJ2-1; clone size: NA; V gene: TRBV28; CDR3 protein: CASSTRTSGEIYNEQFF; CDR3 DNA: TGTGCCAGCAGTACCCGGACTAGCGGGGAAATTTACAATGAGCAGTTCTTC
D gene: TRBD1; J gene: TRBJ2-5; clone size: NA; V gene: TRBV10-3; CDR3 protein: CAISESKYRGQETQYF; CDR3 DNA: TGTGCCATCAGTGAGTCTAAATACAGGGGCCAAGAGACCCAGTACTTC
D gene: TRBD2; J gene: TRBJ2-1; clone size: NA; V gene: TRBV4-2; CDR3 protein: CASSQGALAGNNEQFF; CDR3 DNA: TGTGCCAGCAGCCAAGGGGCCCTAGCGGGCAACAATGAGCAGTTCTTC
D gene: NA; J gene: TRBJ2-3; clone size: NA; V gene: TRBV24-1; CDR3 protein: CATSDPGQSTDTQYF; CDR3 DNA: TGTGCCACCAGTGACCCGGGACAAAGCACAGATACGCAGTATTTT
D gene: TRBD2; J gene: TRBJ2-1; clone size: NA; V gene: TRBV12-5; CDR3 protein: CASGLTSGKLNEQFF; CDR3 DNA: TGTGCTAGTGGTTTGACTAGCGGGAAATTAAATGAGCAGTTCTTC
D gene: NA; J gene: TRBJ1-6; clone size: once; V gene: TRBV7-9; CDR3 protein: CASRRADPSSPLHF; CDR3 DNA: TGTGCCAGCAGAAGGGCGGACCCTTCCTCACCCCTCCACTTT
D gene: NA; J gene: TRBJ2-2; clone size: NA; V gene: TRBV19; CDR3 protein: CASSIRGPGTGELFF; CDR3 DNA: TGTGCCAGTAGTATCAGGGGCCCTGGTACCGGGGAGCTGTTTTTT
D gene: TRBD2; J gene: TRBJ2-7; clone size: NA; V gene: TRBV9; CDR3 protein: CASSVDPSTSDVLYEQYF; CDR3 DNA: TGTGCCAGCAGCGTAGATCCCTCGACTAGCGACGTTCTATACGAGCAGTACTTC
D gene: TRBD2; J gene: TRBJ2-1; clone size: NA; V gene: TRBV5-1; CDR3 protein: CASSLEMGSGSNEQFF; CDR3 DNA: TGCGCCAGCAGCTTGGAGATGGGTAGCGGGAGTAATGAGCAGTTCTTC
D gene: NA; J gene: TRBJ1-6; clone size: once; V gene: TRBV18; CDR3 protein: CASSRDQNNSPLHF; CDR3 DNA: TGTGCCAGCTCACGGGACCAAAATAATTCACCCCTCCACTTT
D gene: NA; J gene: TRBJ1-5; clone size: NA; V gene: TRBV7-9; CDR3 protein: CASSLISDNQPQHF; CDR3 DNA: TGTGCCAGCAGCTTAATCAGCGATAATCAGCCCCAGCATTTT
D gene: NA; J gene: TRBJ1-6; clone size: NA; V gene: TRBV10-1; CDR3 protein: CASSETNSPLHF; CDR3 DNA: TGCGCCAGCAGTGAGACTAATTCACCCCTCCACTTT
D gene: TRBD2; J gene: TRBJ2-1; clone size: NA; V gene: TRBV27; CDR3 protein: CASSFRLAGGNNEQFF; CDR3 DNA: TGTGCCAGCAGTTTCCGACTAGCGGGGGGGAACAATGAGCAGTTCTTC
D gene: TRBD1; J gene: TRBJ1-6; clone size: NA; V gene: TRBV14; CDR3 protein: CASSQTGGNSPLHF; CDR3 DNA: TGTGCCAGCAGCCAGACAGGGGGGAATTCACCCCTCCACTTT
D gene: NA; J gene: TRBJ2-1; clone size: once; V gene: TRBV19; CDR3 protein: CASSRDGITSSYNEQFF; CDR3 DNA: TGTGCCAGTAGTCGGGATGGAATTACAAGCTCCTACAATGAGCAGTTCTTC
D gene: NA; J gene: TRBJ2-2; clone size: NA; V gene: TRBV3-1/TRBV3-2; CDR3 protein: CASSQEGAGELFF; CDR3 DNA: TGTGCCAGCAGCCAGGAGGGAGCCGGGGAGCTGTTTTTT
D gene: TRBD2; J gene: TRBJ2-1; clone size: NA; V gene: TRBV6-4; CDR3 protein: CASSESSGSYNEQFF; CDR3 DNA: TGTGCCAGCAGTGAGTCTAGCGGCTCCTACAATGAGCAGTTCTTC
D gene: NA; J gene: TRBJ2-2; clone size: NA; V gene: TRBV30; CDR3 protein: CAWSRAATTGELFF; CDR3 DNA: TGTGCCTGGAGCCGGGCAGCCACTACCGGGGAGCTGTTTTTT
D gene: NA; J gene: TRBJ2-7; clone size: once; V gene: TRBV6-5; CDR3 protein: CASSYGTASDEQYF; CDR3 DNA: TGTGCCAGCAGTTACGGGACGGCTTCCGACGAGCAGTACTTC
D gene: NA; J gene: TRBJ1-6; clone size: once; V gene: TRBV18; CDR3 protein: CASSPQGNNSPLHF; CDR3 DNA: TGTGCCAGCTCACCCCAGGGGAATAATTCACCCCTCCACTTT
D gene: NA; J gene: TRBJ2-7; clone size: NA; V gene: TRBV18; CDR3 protein: CASSNGTERQYF; CDR3 DNA: TGTGCCAGCTCAAACGGGACGGAGCGGCAGTACTTC
D gene: NA; J gene: TRBJ2-2; clone size: NA; V gene: TRBV11-3; CDR3 protein: CASSRTAGELFF; CDR3 DNA: TGTGCCAGCAGCCGAACAGCCGGGGAGCTGTTTTTT
D gene: TRBD2; J gene: TRBJ2-7; clone size: NA; V gene: TRBV28; CDR3 protein: CASRRPGGAYEQYF; CDR3 DNA: TGTGCCAGCCGACGGCCGGGAGGGGCCTACGAGCAGTACTTC
D gene: NA; J gene: TRBJ2-1; clone size: NA; V gene: TRBV6-2/TRBV6-3; CDR3 protein: CASSLRSDSDEQFF; CDR3 DNA: TGTGCCAGCAGTTTGAGGTCCGACAGCGATGAGCAGTTCTTC
D gene: NA; J gene: TRBJ1-3; clone size: NA; V gene: TRBV12-5; CDR3 protein: CASGDGPNTIYF; CDR3 DNA: TGTGCTAGTGGGGACGGACCCAACACCATATATTTT
D gene: NA; J gene: TRBJ2-2; clone size: NA; V gene: TRBV29-1; CDR3 protein: CSVELPGELFF; CDR3 DNA: TGCAGCGTTGAACTACCCGGGGAGCTGTTTTTT